This TCR beta chain was captured in a study of T cell responses to AZD1222 COVID-19 vaccine. Using immunoSEQ multiplex PCR, the repertoire was profiled, and TCRdb retains in-frame clones only, with some absent. The repertoire holds around 83,000 clones, with 90% as singletons. This CDR3 region has 16 residues. Germline CDR1 and CDR2: KGHSH and LQKENI. The J segment lost 5 bases and the V segment lost 1 base, leaving 5 bases of the junction unmatched. Study results and caveats: Females outnumbered males among donors, who were mostly white British; clonal diversity was possibly underestimated. Samples come after the peak T cell response, not at day 14. CD4 TCRs covered the whole spike, strongest at regions 160-218 and 743-854.

About this clone itself: Its antigen is undetermined.

Sequencing was performed on peripheral blood, taken 28 days after the second AZD1222 dose. V gene TRBV18 combines with J gene TRBJ1-6; 7 bases align to TRBD1. The TCR was taken from an adult who received the AZD1222 COVID-19 vaccine. CDR3 in amino acids: CASSPQGASNNSPLHF. DNA of the CDR3: TGTGCCAGCTCACCACAGGGGGCCAGCAATAATTCACCCCTCCACTTT.